This T cell receptor beta chain was recorded in a study of cytomegalovirus exposure and HLA in healthy donors. The CDR3 contains 11 residues. The germline V and J ends were trimmed by 7 bases and 5 bases, with 8 bases remaining between them. PCR used 60 Vbeta primers and 13 Jbeta primers. Data came from immunoSEQ multiplex PCR; TCRdb stores just in-frame clones and leaves some out. The sample yields about 120,000 clones, about 74% seen once. What was sequenced was PBMCs. This chain uses TRBV23-1 with TRBJ2-5; D perhaps matches TRBD2 (5 bases). TRBV23-1 is filed as an ORF, its function uncertain. The receptor's source is a woman in her 40s in good health and CMV-seropositive. CDR3 loop: CASIGGETQYF. The CDR3 DNA sequence: TGCGCCAGCATCGGCGGGGAGACCCAGTACTTC.